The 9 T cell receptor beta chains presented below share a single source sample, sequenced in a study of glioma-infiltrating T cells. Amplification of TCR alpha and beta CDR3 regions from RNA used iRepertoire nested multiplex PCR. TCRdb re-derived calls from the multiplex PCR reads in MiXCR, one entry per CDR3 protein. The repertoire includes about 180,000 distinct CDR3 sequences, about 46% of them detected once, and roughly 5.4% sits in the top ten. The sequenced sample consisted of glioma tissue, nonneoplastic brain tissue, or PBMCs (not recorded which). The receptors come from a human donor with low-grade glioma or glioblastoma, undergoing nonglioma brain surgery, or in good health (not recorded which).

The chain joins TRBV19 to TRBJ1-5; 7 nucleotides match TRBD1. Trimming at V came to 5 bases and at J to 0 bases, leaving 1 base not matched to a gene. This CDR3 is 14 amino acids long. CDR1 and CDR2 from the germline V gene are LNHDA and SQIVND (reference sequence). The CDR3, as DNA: TGTGCCAGTAGTGGGACAGATAGCAATCAGCCCCAGCATTTT. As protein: CASSGTDSNQPQHF.

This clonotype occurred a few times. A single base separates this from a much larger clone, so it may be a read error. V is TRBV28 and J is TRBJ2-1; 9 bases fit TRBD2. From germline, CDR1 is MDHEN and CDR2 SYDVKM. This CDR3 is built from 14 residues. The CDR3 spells CASSILAGNNEKFF. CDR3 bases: TGTGCCAGCAGTATTCTAGCGGGGAACAATGAGAAGTTCTTC.

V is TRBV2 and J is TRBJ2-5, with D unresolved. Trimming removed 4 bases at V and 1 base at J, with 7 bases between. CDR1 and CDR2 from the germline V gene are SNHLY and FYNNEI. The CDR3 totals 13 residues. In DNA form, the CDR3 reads TGTGCCAGCAGTGCATGTCGCCAAGAGACCCAGTACTTC. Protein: CASSACRQETQYF.

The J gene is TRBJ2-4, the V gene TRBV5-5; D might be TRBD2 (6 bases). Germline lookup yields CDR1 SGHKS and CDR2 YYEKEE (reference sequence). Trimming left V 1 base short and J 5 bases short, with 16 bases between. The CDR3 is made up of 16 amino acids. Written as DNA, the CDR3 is TGTGCCAGCAGCTTGTTGGCTAGCGCTCAGGAAAACATTCAGTACTTC. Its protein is CASSLLASAQENIQYF.

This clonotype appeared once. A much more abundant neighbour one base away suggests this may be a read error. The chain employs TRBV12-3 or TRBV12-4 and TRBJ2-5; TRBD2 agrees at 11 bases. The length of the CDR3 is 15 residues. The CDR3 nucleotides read TGTGCCAGCAGTTCGGGACTAGCGGAACAAGAGAGCCAGTACTTC. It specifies CASSSGLAEQESQYF.

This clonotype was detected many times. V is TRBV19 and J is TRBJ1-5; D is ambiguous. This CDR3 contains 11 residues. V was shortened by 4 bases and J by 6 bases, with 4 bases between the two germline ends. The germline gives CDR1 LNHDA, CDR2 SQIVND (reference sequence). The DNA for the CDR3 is TGTGCCAGTAGTAACGGTCAGCCCCAGCATTTT. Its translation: CASSNGQPQHF.

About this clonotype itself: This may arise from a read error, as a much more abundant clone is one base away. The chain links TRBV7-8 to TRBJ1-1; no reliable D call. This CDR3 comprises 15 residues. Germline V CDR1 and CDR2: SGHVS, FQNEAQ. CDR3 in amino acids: CASSQDGSVNAEAFF. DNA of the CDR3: TGCGCCAGCAGCCAAGATGGGAGTGTGAACGCTGAAGCTTTCTTT.

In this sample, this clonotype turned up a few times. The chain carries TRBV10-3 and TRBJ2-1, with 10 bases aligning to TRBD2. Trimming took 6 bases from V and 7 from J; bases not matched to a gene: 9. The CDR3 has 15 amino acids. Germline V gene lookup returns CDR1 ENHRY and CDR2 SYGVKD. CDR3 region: CAIRRNPGLANEQFF. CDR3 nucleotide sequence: TGTGCCATCAGAAGGAACCCGGGACTAGCGAATGAGCAGTTCTTC.

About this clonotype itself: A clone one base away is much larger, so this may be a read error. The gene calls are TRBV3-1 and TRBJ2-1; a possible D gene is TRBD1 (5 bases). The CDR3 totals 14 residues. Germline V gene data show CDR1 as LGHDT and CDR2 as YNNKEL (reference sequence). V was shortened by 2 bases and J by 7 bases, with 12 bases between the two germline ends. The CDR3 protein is CASSQNGAQNEQFF. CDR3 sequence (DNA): TGTGCCAGCAGCCAAAATGGGGCCCAGAATGAGCAGTTCTTC.